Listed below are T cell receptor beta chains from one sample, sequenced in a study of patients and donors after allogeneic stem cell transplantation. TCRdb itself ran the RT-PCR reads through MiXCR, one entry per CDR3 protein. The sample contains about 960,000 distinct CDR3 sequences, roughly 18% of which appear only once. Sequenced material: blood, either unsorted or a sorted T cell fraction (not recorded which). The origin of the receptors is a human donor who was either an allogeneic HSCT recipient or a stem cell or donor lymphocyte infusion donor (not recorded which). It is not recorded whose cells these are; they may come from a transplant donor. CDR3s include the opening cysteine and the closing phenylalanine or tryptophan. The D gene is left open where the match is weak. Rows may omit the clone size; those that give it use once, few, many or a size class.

cdr3_nt: TGCAGTGCTAGAGGATTAGAAGAGACCCAGTACTTC; cdr3_aa: CSARGLEETQYF; d_call: NA; j_call: TRBJ2-5; clone_size: NA; v_call: TRBV20-1
cdr3_nt: TGTGCCAGCAGTACCGGGACTAGCGGGGAGACCCAGTACTTC; cdr3_aa: CASSTGTSGETQYF; d_call: TRBD2; j_call: TRBJ2-5; clone_size: NA; v_call: TRBV6-1
cdr3_nt: TGTGCCAGCAGTTTAAAGGTGGCTGGCTACACCTTC; cdr3_aa: CASSLKVAGYTF; d_call: NA; j_call: TRBJ1-2; clone_size: NA; v_call: TRBV5-4
cdr3_nt: TGCGCCAGCAGCTTGAATGCAGGAAGGGTAGGCACAGATACGCAGTATTTT; cdr3_aa: CASSLNAGRVGTDTQYF; d_call: NA; j_call: TRBJ2-3; clone_size: few; v_call: TRBV5-1
cdr3_nt: TGTGCCAGCATACCCCCCAGCGGGGGCACAAGGGGGGATGAGCAGTTCTTC; cdr3_aa: CASIPPSGGTRGDEQFF; d_call: TRBD2; j_call: TRBJ2-1; clone_size: NA; v_call: TRBV6-1
cdr3_nt: TGTGCCAGCAGCGAGGACAGCTCCTCCTACGAGCAGTACTTC; cdr3_aa: CASSEDSSSYEQYF; d_call: NA; j_call: TRBJ2-7; clone_size: NA; v_call: TRBV21-1
cdr3_nt: TGTGCCAGCAGCGTAGCTACTTCGTGGGGCTTAAACAATGAGCAGTTCTTC; cdr3_aa: CASSVATSWGLNNEQFF; d_call: NA; j_call: TRBJ2-1; clone_size: once; v_call: TRBV9
cdr3_nt: TGTGCCAGCAGCCACCTGGACATAGGGCGGGACACCGGGGAGCTGTTTTTT; cdr3_aa: CASSHLDIGRDTGELFF; d_call: NA; j_call: TRBJ2-2; clone_size: NA; v_call: TRBV25-1
cdr3_nt: TGCGCCAGCAGCCAAGATGTCGGGGCGGGTACAGATACGCAGTATTTT; cdr3_aa: CASSQDVGAGTDTQYF; d_call: NA; j_call: TRBJ2-3; clone_size: NA; v_call: TRBV4-3
cdr3_nt: TGTGCCACCAGCAGAGGTCCGACTCCATACACAGATACGCAGTATTTT; cdr3_aa: CATSRGPTPYTDTQYF; d_call: NA; j_call: TRBJ2-3; clone_size: few; v_call: TRBV15
cdr3_nt: TGTGCCAGCAGCCTAGGGGAGGGGGACCCATATGGCTACACCTTC; cdr3_aa: CASSLGEGDPYGYTF; d_call: NA; j_call: TRBJ1-2; clone_size: few; v_call: TRBV7-6
cdr3_nt: TGCGCCAGCAGCCAAGAAGGGACTACCTATGGCTACACCTTC; cdr3_aa: CASSQEGTTYGYTF; d_call: NA; j_call: TRBJ1-2; clone_size: NA; v_call: TRBV4-3
cdr3_nt: TGTGCCAGCAGTTCCTTGTGGCAAGGGGGCTACACCTTC; cdr3_aa: CASSSLWQGGYTF; d_call: NA; j_call: TRBJ1-2; clone_size: few; v_call: TRBV27
cdr3_nt: TGTGCCAGCAGCTCCGCGACAGGGTCCTATGGCTACACCTTC; cdr3_aa: CASSSATGSYGYTF; d_call: TRBD1; j_call: TRBJ1-2; clone_size: few; v_call: TRBV7-2
cdr3_nt: TGTGCCAGCAGCCAGCCGCAGGGAGCGGGACTCCAAGAGACCCAGTACTTC; cdr3_aa: CASSQPQGAGLQETQYF; d_call: TRBD2; j_call: TRBJ2-5; clone_size: few; v_call: TRBV11-1
cdr3_nt: TGTGCCAGCAGAGAAACCGGGACAGGGGCACAAGAGACCCAGTACTTC; cdr3_aa: CASRETGTGAQETQYF; d_call: TRBD1; j_call: TRBJ2-5; clone_size: NA; v_call: TRBV2
cdr3_nt: TGCGCCAGCAGCTTAGCCCTGCATTACGAGCAGTACTTC; cdr3_aa: CASSLALHYEQYF; d_call: NA; j_call: TRBJ2-7; clone_size: few; v_call: TRBV5-1
cdr3_nt: TGTGCCAGCAGCCCCCGCGGGGCCGTTGGCTACACCTTC; cdr3_aa: CASSPRGAVGYTF; d_call: NA; j_call: TRBJ1-2; clone_size: few; v_call: TRBV12-3/TRBV12-4
cdr3_nt: TGTGCCAGCAGCTTGGCCTTGACTAGCGGGGGGGCTGGGGAGACCCAGTACTTC; cdr3_aa: CASSLALTSGGAGETQYF; d_call: TRBD2; j_call: TRBJ2-5; clone_size: once; v_call: TRBV5-5
cdr3_nt: TGCAGCGTTGATGGGAACACTGAAGCTTTCTTT; cdr3_aa: CSVDGNTEAFF; d_call: NA; j_call: TRBJ1-1; clone_size: many; v_call: TRBV29-1
cdr3_nt: TGTGCCAGCAGTGGCTTACAGGGATGGTACTTC; cdr3_aa: CASSGLQGWYF; d_call: NA; j_call: TRBJ2-7; clone_size: many; v_call: TRBV25-1
cdr3_nt: TGTGCCAGCAGTTTAACGGAGGTGGCGGACTGCCAGTTCTTC; cdr3_aa: CASSLTEVADCQFF; d_call: NA; j_call: TRBJ2-1; clone_size: NA; v_call: TRBV12-3/TRBV12-4
cdr3_nt: TGCGCCAGCAGCTTGCCAGCGGGGGCCCACGAGCAGTACTTC; cdr3_aa: CASSLPAGAHEQYF; d_call: TRBD2; j_call: TRBJ2-7; clone_size: few; v_call: TRBV5-1
cdr3_nt: TGTGCCAGCAGCACTCAGGCTTCCTCTAATGAAAAACTGTTTTTT; cdr3_aa: CASSTQASSNEKLFF; d_call: NA; j_call: TRBJ1-4; clone_size: NA; v_call: TRBV7-2
cdr3_nt: TGCGCCAGCAGCTTGGACGGACAGGGTCTTGGAACACCCCTCCACTTT; cdr3_aa: CASSLDGQGLGTPLHF; d_call: TRBD1; j_call: TRBJ1-6; clone_size: few; v_call: TRBV5-1
cdr3_nt: TGCAGTGCCCAAGGTTGGGGGCAGGGTCAGGAAAATCAGCCCCAGCATTTT; cdr3_aa: CSAQGWGQGQENQPQHF; d_call: NA; j_call: TRBJ1-5; clone_size: few; v_call: TRBV20-1
cdr3_nt: TGTGCCAGCAGTGTTTCTCCGGGGGGAAGCACAGATACGCAGTATTTT; cdr3_aa: CASSVSPGGSTDTQYF; d_call: TRBD2; j_call: TRBJ2-3; clone_size: few; v_call: TRBV25-1
cdr3_nt: TGTGCCAGCACTCCCAGGGGGGTTGCAGATACGCAGTATTTT; cdr3_aa: CASTPRGVADTQYF; d_call: NA; j_call: TRBJ2-3; clone_size: NA; v_call: TRBV27
cdr3_nt: TGCAGTGCTAGAGATTGGGGTAGCGGGCTCCGTTACGAGCAGTACTTC; cdr3_aa: CSARDWGSGLRYEQYF; d_call: TRBD2; j_call: TRBJ2-7; clone_size: NA; v_call: TRBV20-1
cdr3_nt: TGTGCCAGCAGTTTAGGAGGGGGGCGCAGATCACCCCTCCACTTT; cdr3_aa: CASSLGGGRRSPLHF; d_call: NA; j_call: TRBJ1-6; clone_size: few; v_call: TRBV12-3/TRBV12-4
cdr3_nt: TGTGCCAGCAGCCCCCGGACAGGGCTTACCACAGATACGCAGTATTTT; cdr3_aa: CASSPRTGLTTDTQYF; d_call: TRBD1; j_call: TRBJ2-3; clone_size: few; v_call: TRBV9
cdr3_nt: TGTGCCAGCAGCGACCAGGGACAGAGGAACACTGAAGCTTTCTTT; cdr3_aa: CASSDQGQRNTEAFF; d_call: TRBD1; j_call: TRBJ1-1; clone_size: NA; v_call: TRBV5-4
cdr3_nt: TGTGCCAGCAGTGATGGTGGGGCTGACGAGCAGTACTTC; cdr3_aa: CASSDGGADEQYF; d_call: NA; j_call: TRBJ2-7; clone_size: few; v_call: TRBV2
cdr3_nt: TGTGCCAGCAGCTTAGGAGGGAGAGGCACTGAAGCTTTCTTT; cdr3_aa: CASSLGGRGTEAFF; d_call: NA; j_call: TRBJ1-1; clone_size: many; v_call: TRBV12-3/TRBV12-4
cdr3_nt: TGCGCCAGCAGCTTGGTCGGTGGGTACAATGAGCAGTTCTTC; cdr3_aa: CASSLVGGYNEQFF; d_call: NA; j_call: TRBJ2-1; clone_size: NA; v_call: TRBV5-1
cdr3_nt: TGTGCCAGCAGTGCTACAGGGGGCTTTGAGCAGTTCTTC; cdr3_aa: CASSATGGFEQFF; d_call: TRBD1; j_call: TRBJ2-1; clone_size: few; v_call: TRBV6-1
cdr3_nt: TGTGCTAGCAGCCAAGACAGGGCCGGGGGGACCCAGTACTTC; cdr3_aa: CASSQDRAGGTQYF; d_call: NA; j_call: TRBJ2-5; clone_size: few; v_call: TRBV7-7
cdr3_nt: TGTGCCAGCAGTGAATTGAGGGGGCTCCAAGAGACCCAGTACTTC; cdr3_aa: CASSELRGLQETQYF; d_call: TRBD1; j_call: TRBJ2-5; clone_size: NA; v_call: TRBV25-1
cdr3_nt: TGTGCCAGCAGCGGACCGGGACTAGCGGGAGGGCCCTCTTACAATGAGCAGTTCTTC; cdr3_aa: CASSGPGLAGGPSYNEQFF; d_call: TRBD2; j_call: TRBJ2-1; clone_size: NA; v_call: TRBV11-2
cdr3_nt: TGTGCCAGCACCTTAGGGTCTGAAGCTTTCTTT; cdr3_aa: CASTLGSEAFF; d_call: NA; j_call: TRBJ1-1; clone_size: few; v_call: TRBV27
cdr3_nt: TGTGCCAGCAGCCAAGAAACCGGGCTAGCGGTTAGCACAGATACGCAGTATTTT; cdr3_aa: CASSQETGLAVSTDTQYF; d_call: TRBD2; j_call: TRBJ2-3; clone_size: few; v_call: TRBV14
cdr3_nt: TGTGCCAGAAGTTACACCACAGACTATGGCTACACCTTC; cdr3_aa: CARSYTTDYGYTF; d_call: NA; j_call: TRBJ1-2; clone_size: few; v_call: TRBV6-5
cdr3_nt: TGCAGCGTTCGGACGGGACAAGAGACCCAGTACTTC; cdr3_aa: CSVRTGQETQYF; d_call: NA; j_call: TRBJ2-5; clone_size: few; v_call: TRBV29-1
cdr3_nt: TGCGCCAGCAGCTTGGGGCGAAGCCAGGGTGAAAAACTGTTTTTT; cdr3_aa: CASSLGRSQGEKLFF; d_call: NA; j_call: TRBJ1-4; clone_size: few; v_call: TRBV5-1
cdr3_nt: TGTGCCAGCAGCGGACTAGCGGGAGGGGGCACCGGGGAGCTGTTTTTT; cdr3_aa: CASSGLAGGGTGELFF; d_call: TRBD2; j_call: TRBJ2-2; clone_size: NA; v_call: TRBV9
cdr3_nt: TGCGCCAGCAGCTACCCGTGGGCCGGAGGGGCTGAGCAGTTCTTC; cdr3_aa: CASSYPWAGGAEQFF; d_call: NA; j_call: TRBJ2-1; clone_size: few; v_call: TRBV5-1
cdr3_nt: TGCGCCAGCATCTCGCGGACTAGCGGGAGGGAGACCCAGTACTTC; cdr3_aa: CASISRTSGRETQYF; d_call: TRBD2; j_call: TRBJ2-5; clone_size: few; v_call: TRBV5-1
cdr3_nt: TGTGCCAGCGTACCTGCGGGTGGGCAAGAGACCCAGTACTTC; cdr3_aa: CASVPAGGQETQYF; d_call: NA; j_call: TRBJ2-5; clone_size: NA; v_call: TRBV12-3/TRBV12-4
cdr3_nt: TGCGCCAGCAGCCCGAACAGGGGACGCTATGGCTACACCTTC; cdr3_aa: CASSPNRGRYGYTF; d_call: TRBD1; j_call: TRBJ1-2; clone_size: few; v_call: TRBV5-1
cdr3_nt: TGTGCCAGCACCCAATGGGGCGAGCAGTACTTC; cdr3_aa: CASTQWGEQYF; d_call: NA; j_call: TRBJ2-7; clone_size: NA; v_call: TRBV6-5
cdr3_nt: TGTGCCAGCAGCCGACCGAGGGAGCGGGAGGGCTTCGATGAGCAGTTCTTC; cdr3_aa: CASSRPREREGFDEQFF; d_call: TRBD2; j_call: TRBJ2-1; clone_size: NA; v_call: TRBV7-6
cdr3_nt: TGCGCCAGCAGCCATTTTAGCGGGGGGGCGGCAGATACGCAGTATTTT; cdr3_aa: CASSHFSGGAADTQYF; d_call: TRBD2; j_call: TRBJ2-3; clone_size: few; v_call: TRBV4-3
cdr3_nt: TGTGCCAGCAGTTACGGGGGGGCAGGGGAGAGGGAGACCCAGTACTTC; cdr3_aa: CASSYGGAGERETQYF; d_call: NA; j_call: TRBJ2-5; clone_size: NA; v_call: TRBV6-5